One sample yielded the 9 T cell receptor beta chains listed below, sequenced in a study of blood T cell repertoires in COVID-19. Repertoires were generated with immunoSEQ multiplex PCR, while TCRdb's copy carries only in-frame clones and drops some. The top ten hold roughly 2% of the sample, which has roughly 400,000 clones, roughly 88% seen once. Sequencing was done on a sample of PBMCs or T cells enriched from blood (not recorded which). These receptors were obtained from a woman between 40 and 55 years old with acute COVID-19.

CDR3 sequence: CASSPQLRWSDYGEQYF. The CDR3 DNA reads as TGTGCCAGCAGCCCTCAACTACGCTGGTCAGACTACGGGGAGCAGTACTTC. The chain employs TRBV3-1 (or the pseudogene TRBV3-2) and TRBJ2-7, with D perhaps matching TRBD2 (5 bases). CDR1 and CDR2 from the germline V gene are LGHDT and YNNKEL (reference sequence). This CDR3 has 17 residues. V was pared by 4 bases and J by 7 bases, with 26 bases between.

The rearrangement links TRBV30 to TRBJ2-7; possible D gene TRBD1, 6 bases. Germline V gene sequence: CDR1 GTSNPN, CDR2 SVGIG (reference sequence). The CDR3 consists of 13 residues. V was shortened by 3 bases and J by 0 bases, with 9 bases between the two germline ends. In DNA, the CDR3 is TGTGCCTGGAGGGGGGCGGTCTCCTACGAGCAGTACTTC. Translating gives CAWRGAVSYEQYF. Combining the CDR3 with reference TRBV30 and TRBJ2-7 gives the whole variable domain SQTIHQWPATLVQPVGSPLSLECTVEGTSNPNLYWYRQAAGRGLQLLFYSVGIGQISSEVPQNLSASRPQDRQFILSSKKLLLSDSGFYLCAWRGAVSYEQYFGPGTRLTVT.

This clone was observed once. The chain couples TRBV11-2 to TRBJ2-5; weak D call: TRBD2 (5 bases). The germline V gene encodes CDR1 SGHAT and CDR2 FQNNGV. The CDR3 runs to 15 residues. The V and J ends lost 0 bases and 4 bases respectively, with 12 bases between them. CDR3 loop: CASSLDYRGLETQYF. The CDR3 DNA reads TGTGCCAGCAGCTTAGATTACCGGGGTTTAGAGACCCAGTACTTC.

The DNA for the CDR3 is TGCAGCGTTGAGGGAGGTTCCTATGGCTACACCTTC. Translation gives CSVEGGSYGYTF. J is TRBJ1-2 and V is TRBV29-1; D unresolved. V was trimmed by 3 bases and J by 4 bases, leaving 9 bases between them. There are 12 residues in the CDR3. Germline assignment: CDR1 SQVTM and CDR2 ANQGSEA.

This rearrangement joins TRBV10-3 to TRBJ2-1; 14 bases match TRBD2. CDR1 is ENHRY and CDR2 is SYGVKD in the germline V gene. CDR3 length: 14 amino acids. Trimming at V came to 11 bases and at J to 8 bases, leaving 8 bases not matched to a gene. The CDR3 DNA follows: TGTGCCTCAAGACTAGCGGGGGGGCAGGATGAGCAGTTCTTC. Translating gives CASRLAGGQDEQFF.

The rearrangement joins TRBV7-9 to TRBJ2-7; 15 nucleotides match TRBD2. Germline CDR1 reads SEHNR; CDR2 reads FQNEAQ (reference sequence). This CDR3 region has 15 residues. The junction had 4 bases not matched to a gene; V was cut back by 5 bases and J by 5 bases. Here the CDR3 DNA reads TGTGCCAGCAGCCCCAGGACTAGCGGGGGGGACGAGCAGTACTTC. Translated, it gives CASSPRTSGGDEQYF.

This clone was picked up one time. V gene TRBV19 combines with J gene TRBJ1-5; D is ambiguous. Germline V gene sequence: CDR1 LNHDA, CDR2 SQIVND (reference sequence). The V and J ends lost 8 bases and 4 bases respectively, with 12 bases between them. The length of the CDR3 is 13 residues. CDR3 sequence reads: CASGGWGNQPQHF. The CDR3 coding sequence is TGTGCCAGTGGAGGGTGGGGAAATCAGCCCCAGCATTTT.

The chain carries TRBV24-1 and TRBJ1-5; perhaps TRBD1 as D (5 bases). CDR1 and CDR2 from the germline V gene are KGHDR and SFDVKD. Trimming pared 3 bases from V and 1 base from J, leaving 12 bases between. The CDR3 is made up of 16 amino acids. The CDR3 region is CATSDGHPESNQPQHF. DNA for the CDR3: TGTGCCACCAGTGATGGACACCCTGAGAGCAATCAGCCCCAGCATTTT.

This clone was found once. The V and J genes are TRBV14 and TRBJ1-1; D possibly corresponds to TRBD1 (5 bases). This CDR3 is 14 amino acids long. The ends were cut back, 0 bases at V and 5 bases at J, with 10 bases in the middle. CDR1 and CDR2 from the germline V gene are SGHDN and FVKESK. CDR3 DNA sequence: TGTGCCAGCAGCCAAGACAGGGAGGGGACTGAAGCTTTCTTT. Protein: CASSQDREGTEAFF.